These 13 T cell receptor beta chains originate from one sample sequenced in a study of T cells after posttransplantation cyclophosphamide. Sequencing was performed with immunoSEQ multiplex PCR; in TCRdb, only in-frame clones are kept and a portion is missing. The sample has about 28,000 clones; 80% to 90% are singletons. Sequencing used PBMCs. Receptors were obtained from a man aged 50 to 59.

This clone is a singleton in its sample. The V and J genes are TRBV11-3 and TRBJ2-6; D call uncertain. The germline V gene has CDR1 SGHNT and CDR2 YENEEA. V lost 4 bases to trimming and J lost 9 bases, with 10 bases between them. The CDR3 extends over 13 amino acids. The CDR3 DNA reads as TGTGCCAGCAGCTCCTCTGCGAACAACGTCCTGACTTTC. It is translated as CASSSSANNVLTF.

V and J are TRBV7-3 and TRBJ2-3, with unresolved D. CDR1 is SGHTA and CDR2 is FQGTGA in the germline V gene. This CDR3 comprises 15 residues. V was cut by 5 bases and J by 0 bases, with 12 bases left in between. CDR3 amino acids: CASSLAPSSTDTQYF. The CDR3 region has the DNA TGTGCCAGCAGCCTGGCCCCATCTAGCACAGATACGCAGTATTTT.

The gene calls are TRBV5-6 and TRBJ2-5; perhaps TRBD1 as D (6 bases). V lost 3 bases and J lost 5, with 14 bases in between. The germline V gene has CDR1 SGHDT and CDR2 YYEEEE. The CDR3 has 14 amino acids. The DNA of the CDR3 is TGTGCCAGCAGCTACACAGGGTCCAGCGAGACCCAGTACTTC. This translates into CASSYTGSSETQYF.

V usage is TRBV28 and J usage is TRBJ1-2, with unresolved D. Trimming removed 4 bases at V and 2 bases at J, with 5 bases between. This CDR3 spans 12 amino acids. Germline V gene sequence: CDR1 MDHEN, CDR2 SYDVKM. This CDR3 is CASSYQNYGYTF. The CDR3 DNA reads TGTGCCAGCAGTTACCAGAACTATGGCTACACCTTC.

Written as DNA, the CDR3 is TGTGCCAGCAGCCGTAGCGGGGGGAAAGAGACCCAGTACTTC. Residues: CASSRSGGKETQYF. The chain combines TRBV5-4 with TRBJ2-5, with 10 bases identical to TRBD2. This CDR3 contains 14 residues. With 4 bases clipped from V and 3 bases from J, the junction kept 3 bases outside the gene matches. Germline loops: CDR1 SGHNT, CDR2 YYREEE (reference sequence).

The V gene is TRBV27, the J gene TRBJ2-3, with 7 bases matching TRBD1. The CDR3 is made up of 16 amino acids. The germline V gene has CDR1 MNHEY and CDR2 SMNVEV (reference sequence). The V and J ends lost 6 bases and 2 bases, in that order; junction bases with no gene match: 11. The CDR3: CASSRRQGTFTDTQYF. The CDR3 DNA is TGTGCCAGCAGCCGCCGACAGGGTACCTTCACAGATACGCAGTATTTT.

V gene TRBV28 combines with J gene TRBJ1-3, with 8 bases fitting TRBD1. After removal of 10 bases from V and 0 bases from J, the junction contained 20 bases not matched to a gene. This CDR3 region has 19 residues. The V gene's germline CDR1 is MDHEN and CDR2 SYDVKM. CDR3 DNA: TGTGCCACCAGGCTACCCCCAGGACAGGGATCGAGCTCTGGAAACACCATATATTTT. Encoded protein: CATRLPPGQGSSSGNTIYF.

The chain recombines TRBV27 with TRBJ2-1; tentative D call: TRBD2 (5 bases). Germline V CDR1 and CDR2: MNHEY, SMNVEV (reference sequence). V was pared by 4 bases and J by 6 bases, with 13 bases between. The CDR3 is 14 residues long. CDR3 DNA sequence: TGTGCCAGCAGTTCTGGACTCCTTTCCAATGAGCAGTTCTTC. Translating it yields CASSSGLLSNEQFF.

CDR3 loop: CASRTEVAGELFF. Here the CDR3 DNA reads TGCGCCAGCAGAACCGAGGTGGCCGGGGAGCTGTTTTTT. This sequence joins TRBV5-1 and TRBJ2-2; the D is unclear. This CDR3 has 13 residues. Between the trimmed V and J ends, which lost 5 bases and 6 bases, there was a span of 11 bases. The germline V gene has CDR1 SGHRS and CDR2 YFSETQ.

This clone was recorded a few times. One junction end does not reproduce the germline sequence, and a read error may be involved. The chain is built from TRBV20-1 and TRBJ2-1; 7 bases agree with TRBD1. The CDR3 is 11 amino acids. The germline gives CDR1 DFQATT, CDR2 SNEGSKA (reference sequence). The CDR3 sequence is CSASVGQFPLF. CDR3 bases: TGCAGTGCAAGTGTGGGACAGTTCCCGCTCTTC.

The rearrangement joins TRBV4-1 to TRBJ2-7, with a weak D call TRBD1 (5 bases). The V end lost 5 bases, the J end lost 5 bases, and 22 bases lay between the germline ends. CDR1 MGHRA and CDR2 YSYEKL come from the germline V gene. The CDR3 is 16 residues long. The CDR3 coding sequence is TGCGCCAGCAGCACACCAATACAGGCAACGTTGAACGAGCAGTACTTC. Protein product: CASSTPIQATLNEQYF.

This clone counts as medium-sized (0.01 to 0.1%). CDR3 loop: CASSYVGVPPEAFF. As DNA, the CDR3 is TGCGCCAGCAGTTATGTCGGAGTGCCCCCCGAAGCTTTCTTT. V and J are TRBV4-1 and TRBJ1-1, with no clear D. The ends were cut back, 6 bases at V and 8 bases at J, with 19 bases in the middle. Germline CDR1 is MGHRA and CDR2 is YSYEKL. The CDR3 is made up of 14 amino acids.

The chain is built from TRBV4-2 and TRBJ2-7, with D uncertain. V dropped 5 bases and J dropped 8 bases, with 10 bases sitting between them. CDR3 length equals 11 residues. The germline V gene encodes CDR1 LGHNA and CDR2 YNFKEQ. The CDR3 DNA reads as TGTGCCAGCAGCGAAAGACACAAGCAGTACTTC. It specifies CASSERHKQYF.